This entry is about one T cell receptor (beta chain). The sample belongs to a study of T cells in tumors after PD-1 blockade. Trimming pared 9 bases from V and 14 bases from J, leaving 23 bases between. Germline CDR1 reads MNHEY; CDR2 reads SVGAGI. The CDR3 is made up of 14 amino acids. The method was immunoSEQ multiplex PCR; TCRdb's version includes in-frame clones alone and lacks a portion of them. The repertoire holds about 20,000 clones, with around 80% as singletons. Sequenced here: PBMCs, sampled before anti-PD-1 treatment. The chain joins TRBV6-5 to TRBJ1-6; D remains unclear. This sequence was found in a human donor with basal cell carcinoma. The CDR3, as DNA: TGTGCCAGTTATCGGGCGGATTCTGTGGCTTCCCTCCACTTT. It yields the protein CASYRADSVASLHF.